The text below deals with one TCR beta chain. The target antigen is unknown. CDR3 length equals 12 residues. V was trimmed by 3 bases and J by 5 bases, leaving 4 bases between them. Germline V gene sequence: CDR1 MNHEY, CDR2 SMNVEV (reference sequence). The data belong to a study of shared clonotypes between healthy human individuals. Turning to the study itself: Plates per donor: three CD4 naive, three CD4 memory, two CD8 naive, one CD8 memory.

Study conclusions and caveats: Naive subsets generally exceeded memory subsets in estimated richness.

Sequencing used immunoSEQ multiplex PCR; TCRdb keeps in-frame clones, though not all of them. The data hold around 690,000 clones, with around 90% observed a single time. The specimen was memory CD8+ T cells from PBMCs. Subset noted: CD45RO+ cells pooled with CCR7-negative TemRA cells. This clonotype was sampled from a man aged 18 to 30 in good health. Some clones in this sample may be carry-over from other donors' samples. The V call is TRBV27, the J call TRBJ2-2; no firm D call. CDR3: CASSFKTGELFF. CDR3 DNA sequence: TGTGCCAGCAGTTTTAAAACCGGGGAGCTGTTTTTT.